This T cell receptor (beta chain) was recorded in a study of T-cell memory formation after mild COVID-19. As for the study in general: The study found TCR clusters largely donor specific.

This clonotype was recorded at least ten times. The CDR3 is made up of 14 amino acids. V trimming: 3 bases; J trimming: 7 bases; junction bases outside the gene matches: 6. Germline CDR1 and CDR2: SQVTM and ANQGSEA. From the 5' RACE reads, TCRdb called clonotypes with MiXCR, one entry per CDR3 protein. Found here are fewer than 450,000 distinct CDR3 sequences, roughly 26% of them singletons; the top ten hold 8.8%. The genes are TRBV29-1 and TRBJ1-4, with 9 bases identical to TRBD1. This receptor was taken from an adult woman who had mild COVID-19 (a few samples of this study predate the infection). Cell type and time point are not known. Material: PBMCs or a T cell subset sorted from them (not recorded which). CDR3 sequence (DNA): TGCAGCGTTGATTCCGGGACAGGGAGTGAAAAACTGTTTTTT. This translates into CSVDSGTGSEKLFF.